What follows are 21 T cell receptor beta chains derived from one specimen sequenced in a study of shared clonotypes between healthy human individuals. CD45RO-negative, CCR7-positively selected cells formed the naive CD8 fraction, excluding terminally differentiated effector memory CD45RA+ cells. TCRdb's copy holds only in-frame clones and misses some; the assay was immunoSEQ multiplex PCR. The sample shows about 2.1 million clones, around 93% of them seen only once. Sequenced input: naive CD8+ T cells from PBMCs. These receptors were collected from a man younger than 35 in good health. Some clones in this sample may be carry-over from other donors' samples.

This clone was observed once. The gene calls are TRBV11-3 and TRBJ2-3, with D hard to call. Germline CDR1 SGHNT, CDR2 YENEEA. The CDR3 runs 12 residues. V dropped 3 bases and J dropped 4 bases, with 5 bases sitting between them. CDR3 sequence: CASSFSADTQYF. CDR3 in DNA: TGTGCCAGCAGCTTTTCGGCAGATACGCAGTATTTT. Complete variable domain (other parts from reference TRBV11-3 and TRBJ2-3): EAGVVQSPRYKIIEKKQPVAFWCNPISGHNTLYWYLQNLGQGPELLIRYENEEAVDDSQLPKDRFSAERLKGVDSTLKIQPAELGDSAVYLCASSFSADTQYFGPGTRLTVL.

V usage is TRBV4-3 and J usage is TRBJ2-7, with TRBD1 matching 7 bases. The V gene end was trimmed by 5 bases and the J gene end by 0 bases; junction bases not matched to a gene: 4. Looked up from germline, CDR1 is LGHNA and CDR2 is YSLEER. CDR3 size: 14 residues. The CDR3 DNA reads TGCGCCAGCAGCGAGGGACAGCGCTCCTACGAGCAGTACTTC. This gives the protein CASSEGQRSYEQYF.

The chain is built from TRBV6-5 and TRBJ1-1; tentatively, D is TRBD1 (6 bases). The CDR3 has 12 amino acids. The germline gives CDR1 MNHEY, CDR2 SVGAGI. Trimming shortened V by 6 bases and J by 4 bases, and 9 bases separated the two germline ends. Written as DNA, the CDR3 is TGTGCCAGCAGGACAGGCCGCACTGAAGCTTTCTTT. Translation: CASRTGRTEAFF.

The chain combines TRBV6-5 with TRBJ1-1; D is unclear. Trimming took 6 bases from V and 1 from J, leaving 12 bases between them. The CDR3 extends over 14 amino acids. The germline V gene encodes CDR1 MNHEY and CDR2 SVGAGI. Here the CDR3 DNA reads TGTGCCAGCAGAAAGACGGCTCAGAACACTGAAGCTTTCTTT. Protein: CASRKTAQNTEAFF.

The chain is built from TRBV11-3 and TRBJ2-3; 9 bases are shared with TRBD1. V shed 5 bases and J 5 bases; nucleotides not matched to a gene: 8. CDR3 length equals 15 residues. CDR1 and CDR2 (germline): SGHNT, YENEEA. CDR3 region: CASSPRDREIDTQYF. As DNA, the CDR3 is TGTGCCAGCAGCCCACGGGACAGGGAGATAGATACGCAGTATTTT. The full variable domain, in which reference TRBV11-3 and TRBJ2-3 provide the parts outside the CDR3, is EAGVVQSPRYKIIEKKQPVAFWCNPISGHNTLYWYLQNLGQGPELLIRYENEEAVDDSQLPKDRFSAERLKGVDSTLKIQPAELGDSAVYLCASSPRDREIDTQYFGPGTRLTVL.

V is TRBV7-7 and J is TRBJ2-5; no clear D. The germline V gene has CDR1 SSHAT and CDR2 FNYEAQ (reference sequence). CDR3 length: 14 amino acids. Deletions cut 2 bases from V and 4 bases from J, with 11 bases between. The CDR3 loop reads CASSLLELGETQYF. The CDR3, as DNA: TGTGCCAGCAGCTTACTTGAGTTGGGAGAGACCCAGTACTTC.

The table lists this clone with a few counts. This chain joins TRBV28 and TRBJ1-1, with unresolved D. CDR1 is MDHEN and CDR2 is SYDVKM in the germline V gene. V was clipped by 7 bases and J by 1 base, with 4 bases between them. The CDR3 contains 11 residues. The CDR3 reads CASKENTEAFF. CDR3 nucleotides: TGTGCCAGCAAGGAGAACACTGAAGCTTTCTTT.

The gene calls are TRBV7-8 and TRBJ2-3, with TRBD2 as a possible D gene (5 bases). This CDR3 spans 14 amino acids. Trimming left V 3 bases short and J 4 bases short, with 11 bases between. Germline lookup yields CDR1 SGHVS and CDR2 FQNEAQ. For the CDR3, the DNA is TGTGCCAGCAGCTTGGACCCCGGGGCAGATACGCAGTATTTT. Encoded protein: CASSLDPGADTQYF.

This clone was observed once. V is TRBV4-1 and J is TRBJ1-5; 7 bases are shared with TRBD1. CDR1 is MGHRA and CDR2 is YSYEKL in the germline V gene. The CDR3 extends over 16 amino acids. V dropped 9 bases and J dropped 4; count of bases not matched to a gene: 15. The CDR3 DNA reads as TGCGCCAGTCGACTCACCCCGGGACAGCTGAATCAGCCCCAGCATTTT. This encodes CASRLTPGQLNQPQHF.

The CDR3 DNA reads as TGTGCCAGCAGCCCGTCCGGGACTAGCGGAGCCTACGAGCAGTACTTC. This sequence encodes CASSPSGTSGAYEQYF. The chain carries TRBV7-9 and TRBJ2-5, with 11 bases lining up with TRBD2. The end of the DNA aligns better with TRBJ2-7, so the J call may be wrong. Germline V lookup: CDR1 SEHNR, CDR2 FQNEAQ (reference sequence). The CDR3 covers 16 residues.

The CDR3 DNA sequence: TGTGCCAGCAGCTTTGGAACCGGTGAGCAGTTCTTC. Translated: CASSFGTGEQFF. The J gene is TRBJ2-1, the V gene TRBV5-4; D uncertain. Trimming removed 2 bases from V and 9 bases from J, with 9 bases in between. Germline CDR1 SGHNT, CDR2 YYREEE (reference sequence). CDR3 length: 12 amino acids.

This chain connects TRBV25-1 to TRBJ1-1, with D possibly TRBD1 on 5 matching bases. This CDR3 region has 15 residues. Germline CDR1 reads MGHDK; CDR2 reads SYGVNS. The V end was cut by 4 bases, the J end by 3 bases, with 15 bases between. The CDR3 is CASSGWREGDTEAFF. In DNA, the CDR3 is TGTGCCAGCAGTGGTTGGCGGGAAGGGGACACTGAAGCTTTCTTT. Using reference TRBV25-1 and TRBJ1-1 for the parts outside the CDR3, the full variable domain is EADIYQTPRYLVIGTGKKITLECSQTMGHDKMYWYQQDPGMELHLIHYSYGVNSTEKGDLSSESTVSRIRTEHFPLTLESARPSHTSQYLCASSGWREGDTEAFFGQGTRLTVV.

The chain uses TRBV7-2 and TRBJ1-1, with D possibly being TRBD1 (6 bases). The V gene's germline CDR1 is SGHTA and CDR2 FQGNSA. The CDR3 has 14 residues. Between the trimmed V and J ends, which lost 1 base and 7 bases, there was a span of 13 bases. The CDR3: CASSLDPGALEAFF. The CDR3 DNA sequence: TGTGCCAGCAGCTTAGACCCGGGGGCCCTTGAAGCTTTCTTT. The complete variable domain, with remaining parts taken from reference TRBV7-2 and TRBJ1-1, reads GAGVSQSPSNKVTEKGKDVELRCDPISGHTALYWYRQSLGQGLEFLIYFQGNSAPDKSGLPSDRFSAERTGGSVSTLTIQRTQQEDSAVYLCASSLDPGALEAFFGQGTRLTVV.

In this sample, this clone turned up a few times. This sequence joins TRBV29-1 and TRBJ1-1, with a possible D match to TRBD1 (5 bases). The CDR3 length is 13 residues. Trimming took 5 bases from V and 2 from J, leaving 12 bases between them. CDR1 is SQVTM, CDR2 ANQGSEA, per germline. In DNA, the CDR3 is TGCAGCGTTCTCGACAGCCCTAACACTGAAGCTTTCTTT. Protein sequence: CSVLDSPNTEAFF.

This chain links TRBV27 with TRBJ2-2, with D hard to call. V lost 7 bases to trimming and J lost 5 bases, with 5 bases between them. The CDR3 is 11 amino acids. The germline CDR1 and CDR2 sequences are MNHEY and SMNVEV (reference sequence). In DNA form, the CDR3 reads TGTGCCAGCATGGAAACCGGGGAGCTGTTTTTT. Its protein is CASMETGELFF.

The chain couples TRBV9 to TRBJ2-2; D may be TRBD1 (5 bases). Germline V gene lookup returns CDR1 SGDLS and CDR2 YYNGEE. This CDR3 is built from 15 residues. Deletions cut 3 bases from V and 5 bases from J, with 14 bases between. The chain's CDR3 is CASSGRALGTGELFF. The DNA for the CDR3 is TGTGCCAGCAGCGGCAGGGCTTTGGGGACCGGGGAGCTGTTTTTT.

This clone showed up just a few times. The rearrangement links TRBV30 to TRBJ1-4, with unresolved D. The CDR3 is 11 residues long. Germline V gene data show CDR1 as GTSNPN and CDR2 as SVGIG (reference sequence). The germline V and J ends were trimmed by 4 bases and 5 bases, with 5 bases remaining between them. Written as DNA, the CDR3 is TGTGCCTGGACGCAAAATGAAAAACTGTTTTTT. Protein product: CAWTQNEKLFF. Variable domain in full (rest from reference TRBV30 and TRBJ1-4): SQTIHQWPATLVQPVGSPLSLECTVEGTSNPNLYWYRQAAGRGLQLLFYSVGIGQISSEVPQNLSASRPQDRQFILSSKKLLLSDSGFYLCAWTQNEKLFFGSGTQLSVL.

V and J are TRBV27 and TRBJ1-1, with TRBD1 as a possible D gene (5 bases). The CDR3 has 14 residues. Trimming shortened V by 5 bases and J by 3 bases, and 13 bases separated the two germline ends. CDR1 and CDR2 from the germline V gene are MNHEY and SMNVEV (reference sequence). DNA for the CDR3: TGTGCCAGCAGTATAATGTCAGGGCACACTGAAGCTTTCTTT. Protein: CASSIMSGHTEAFF.

V is TRBV6-5 and J is TRBJ1-6; D is ambiguous. V was clipped by 6 bases and J by 10 bases, with 16 bases between them. The CDR3 runs to 14 residues. The germline V gene encodes CDR1 MNHEY and CDR2 SVGAGI. CDR3 protein: CASRPREPGSPLHF. For the CDR3, the DNA is TGTGCCAGCAGGCCCCGGGAGCCCGGATCACCCCTCCACTTT.

The J gene is TRBJ2-7, the V gene TRBV4-3; 7 nucleotides match TRBD1. CDR3 length equals 15 residues. The junction had 5 bases not matched to a gene; V was cut back by 0 bases and J by 3 bases. CDR1 is LGHNA, CDR2 YSLEER, per germline. The DNA for the CDR3 is TGCGCCAGCAGCCAAGACAGGGGGAGTCTCTACGAGCAGTACTTC. It codes for CASSQDRGSLYEQYF.

The rearrangement uses TRBV4-1 and TRBJ2-1, with unresolved D. V dropped 4 bases and J dropped 2 bases, with 6 bases sitting between them. Germline CDR1 reads MGHRA; CDR2 reads YSYEKL. The CDR3 runs 13 residues. The CDR3 DNA sequence: TGCGCCAGCAGCCCCTGGCCCTACAATGAGCAGTTCTTC. As protein: CASSPWPYNEQFF.